This paragraph covers one T cell receptor beta chain sequence. This specimen comes from a study of somatic mutations in cytotoxic T cells in rheumatoid arthritis. The method was immunoSEQ multiplex PCR; TCRdb's version includes in-frame clones alone and lacks a portion of them. The sample includes 30,000 to 45,000 clones, 70% to 85% of them seen just once. The V gene end was trimmed by 0 bases and the J gene end by 3 bases; junction bases not matched to a gene: 8. The germline gives CDR1 MGHRA, CDR2 YSYEKL. The CDR3 has 18 residues. Sequenced material: CD8+ T cells sorted from blood. The rearrangement uses TRBV4-1 and TRBJ2-7; TRBD2 matches at 13 bases. The TCR was taken from a man in his forties in good health. The CDR3 sequence is CASSQDQLAGGLSYEQYF. The CDR3 DNA is TGCGCCAGCAGCCAAGATCAACTAGCGGGAGGGCTGAGCTACGAGCAGTACTTC.